This TCR beta chain stems from a study of human T cells and chemical hapten exposure. This clonotype has a handful of counts. Researchers extracted total RNA from unfractionated whole blood. Trimming stripped 5 bases from V and 9 bases from J, with 8 bases between. The CDR3 covers 11 residues. Within the library, unique molecular identifiers were attached to each individual cDNA molecule. TCRdb itself ran the reads through MiXCR, one entry per CDR3 protein. The sample records more than 100,000 distinct CDR3 sequences, more than 8.5% being singletons. The clonotype was recovered from a human donor in good health. Some clones in this sample may be carry-over from other donors' samples. The sample consisted of whole blood. The chain carries TRBV12-3 or TRBV12-4 and TRBJ2-1; D is unresolved. CDR3 region: CASSLSTEQFF. The CDR3 nucleotides read TGTGCCAGCAGTCTCAGTACTGAGCAGTTCTTC.